Presented here are 27 T cell receptor beta chains from one specimen sequenced in a study of cytomegalovirus exposure and HLA in healthy donors. Sequenced by immunoSEQ multiplex PCR; TCRdb stores in-frame clones only, minus some. Seen here are 100,000 or so clones, around 83% observed once, and the top ten hold around 3.6%. Sequencing was carried out using PBMCs. Receptor source: a woman aged 18-35 years in good health and CMV-seropositive.

The chain has TRBV4-2 and TRBJ2-3; 10 bases match TRBD2. The germline V gene has CDR1 LGHNA and CDR2 YNFKEQ. V lost 4 bases and J lost 3; bases outside the gene matches: 25. This CDR3 comprises 22 residues. CDR3 amino acids: CASSPGGRVSGRSSRGTDTQYF. The CDR3 DNA reads TGTGCCAGCAGCCCGGGGGGGAGGGTTAGCGGGAGGTCCAGTCGTGGTACAGATACGCAGTATTTT.

The sample holds one count of this clone. The chain joins TRBV5-1 to TRBJ2-5; 7 bases agree with TRBD2. Looked up from germline, CDR1 is SGHRS and CDR2 is YFSETQ. This CDR3 spans 15 amino acids. After removal of 0 bases from V and 5 bases from J, the junction contained 7 bases not matched to a gene. CDR3 sequence: CASSLEAGVVETQYF. The CDR3 DNA reads TGCGCCAGCAGCTTGGAGGCGGGAGTGGTGGAGACCCAGTACTTC. Complete variable domain (other parts from reference TRBV5-1 and TRBJ2-5): KAGVTQTPRYLIKTRGQQVTLSCSPISGHRSVSWYQQTPGQGLQFLFEYFSETQRNKGNFPGRFSGRQFSNSRSEMNVSTLELGDSALYLCASSLEAGVVETQYFGPGTRLLVL.

This clone was seen only once. The V call is TRBV11-3, the J call TRBJ1-2; 10 nucleotides match TRBD1. The germline gives CDR1 SGHNT, CDR2 YENEEA. The V and J ends lost 5 bases and 6 bases, in that order; junction bases with no gene match: 6. This CDR3 contains 14 residues. CDR3 amino acids: CASSPTGQGNGYTF. The DNA of the CDR3 is TGTGCCAGCAGCCCGACGGGACAGGGGAATGGCTACACCTTC. Full variable domain (outside the CDR3, taken from reference TRBV11-3 and TRBJ1-2): EAGVVQSPRYKIIEKKQPVAFWCNPISGHNTLYWYLQNLGQGPELLIRYENEEAVDDSQLPKDRFSAERLKGVDSTLKIQPAELGDSAVYLCASSPTGQGNGYTFGSGTRLTVV.

The chain combines TRBV29-1 with TRBJ2-3, with 12 bases lining up with TRBD2. The length of the CDR3 is 20 residues. Germline-derived CDR1 and CDR2 are SQVTM and ANQGSEA. Trimming at V came to 2 bases and at J to 6 bases, leaving 21 bases not matched to a gene. The CDR3 sequence: CSVENPRDPKTSGGPDTQYF. The CDR3 DNA sequence: TGCAGCGTTGAAAATCCCCGGGACCCCAAGACTAGCGGGGGCCCTGATACGCAGTATTTT.

V usage is TRBV5-4 and J usage is TRBJ2-5; 9 bases map to TRBD2. After removal of 4 bases from V and 7 bases from J, the junction contained 11 bases not matched to a gene. This CDR3 comprises 15 residues. Germline V gives CDR1 SGHNT, CDR2 YYREEE (reference sequence). CDR3 region: CASSISGGALGTQYF. The CDR3 DNA reads TGTGCCAGCAGCATTAGCGGGGGAGCCTTGGGGACCCAGTACTTC.

In its sample, this clone was seen a few times. The V call is TRBV27, the J call TRBJ1-2; D gene uncertain. V gave up 3 bases and J gave up 11 bases, with 16 bases separating them. The CDR3 is 13 amino acids. Germline CDR1 reads MNHEY; CDR2 reads SMNVEV (reference sequence). The CDR3 DNA follows: TGTGCCAGCAGTTTTGAGGCACATTTGGGTTACACCTTC. It translates to CASSFEAHLGYTF.

The chain links TRBV11-3 to TRBJ1-1; D is unresolved. V shed 0 bases and J shed 2 bases, with 7 bases lying between them. This CDR3 has 14 amino acids. Germline V gene data show CDR1 as SGHNT and CDR2 as YENEEA. CDR3 nucleotide sequence: TGTGCCAGCAGCTTAGATAGCAGTAACACTGAAGCTTTCTTT. This gives the protein CASSLDSSNTEAFF.

V usage is TRBV28 and J usage is TRBJ2-5; a possible D gene is TRBD2 (5 bases). The CDR3 is 14 residues long. With 5 bases removed from V and 2 bases from J, the gap between germline ends came to 12 bases. Germline assignment: CDR1 MDHEN and CDR2 SYDVKM. CDR3 sequence: CASSEPLEQETQYF. The CDR3 bases are TGTGCCAGCAGTGAGCCACTAGAACAAGAGACCCAGTACTTC.

The chain combines TRBV25-1 with TRBJ2-1, with TRBD1 identical over 8 bases. Germline-derived CDR1 and CDR2 are MGHDK and SYGVNS. The CDR3 has 15 residues. V gave up 4 bases and J gave up 3 bases; unmatched junction bases: 5. CDR3 bases: TGTGCCAGCAGTGGCGGAACAGGGGGCTACAATGAGCAGTTCTTC. It translates to CASSGGTGGYNEQFF.

The chain recombines TRBV4-1 with TRBJ2-1, with 11 bases matching TRBD2. The J segment lost 7 bases and the V segment lost 1 base, leaving 6 bases of the junction unmatched. CDR3 length: 16 residues. Germline assignment: CDR1 MGHRA and CDR2 YSYEKL. The CDR3 spells CASSQGFSGGANEQFF. CDR3 sequence (DNA): TGCGCCAGCAGCCAAGGGTTTAGCGGGGGGGCTAATGAGCAGTTCTTC.

This sequence joins TRBV18 and TRBJ1-5; 11 bases line up with TRBD1. Germline V gene lookup returns CDR1 KGHSH and CDR2 LQKENI. This CDR3 has 16 residues. V shed 4 bases, J shed 7 bases, and the junction held 9 bases outside the gene matches. CDR3 in DNA: TGTGCCAGCTCACTTCGGGCGGGACAGGGGGTACAGCCCCAGCATTTT. Protein: CASSLRAGQGVQPQHF.

The chain has TRBV9 and TRBJ2-6; D not certain. Trimming shortened V by 6 bases and J by 0 bases, and 10 bases separated the two germline ends. This CDR3 spans 15 amino acids. In germline, CDR1 is SGDLS, CDR2 YYNGEE. CDR3 protein: CASTESLSGANVLTF. The CDR3 region has the DNA TGTGCCAGCACTGAGAGCCTCTCTGGGGCCAACGTCCTGACTTTC.

This clone is medium-sized (0.01 to 0.1%) in the sample. This chain links TRBV11-1 with TRBJ2-7; the D gene is possibly TRBD1 (6 bases). V was trimmed by 5 bases and J by 5 bases, leaving 16 bases between them. This CDR3 has 14 residues. Germline V gene data show CDR1 as SGHAT and CDR2 as FQDESV (reference sequence). The CDR3 DNA sequence: TGTGCCAGCAGCCCGCAGACAGGTGGCGACGAGCAGTACTTC. Its translation is CASSPQTGGDEQYF.

The V gene is TRBV5-6, the J gene TRBJ2-2; perhaps TRBD2 as D (6 bases). The CDR3 contains 14 residues. V lost 4 bases, J lost 0 bases, and 7 bases lay in between. CDR1 is SGHDT and CDR2 is YYEEEE in the germline V gene. DNA of the CDR3: TGTGCCAGCAGCAGGGACTCGAACACCGGGGAGCTGTTTTTT. Its translation is CASSRDSNTGELFF.

The V call is TRBV6-5, the J call TRBJ2-4, with D possibly TRBD2 on 6 matching bases. Looked up from germline, CDR1 is MNHEY and CDR2 is SVGAGI. The V and J ends lost 10 bases and 6 bases respectively, with 16 bases between them. This CDR3 contains 13 residues. This CDR3 reads CATRPGTPNIQYF. The CDR3, as DNA: TGTGCCACCCGTCCCGGGACTCCAAACATTCAGTACTTC.

The CDR3 loop is CASSSRDSPNYGYTF. In DNA, the CDR3 is TGTGCCAGCAGCAGCCGGGACAGCCCTAACTATGGCTACACCTTC. The chain links TRBV5-5 to TRBJ1-2, with TRBD1 matching over 7 bases. This CDR3 comprises 15 residues. Per germline, CDR1 SGHKS and CDR2 YYEKEE (reference sequence). The V gene end was trimmed by 4 bases and the J gene end by 0 bases; junction bases not matched to a gene: 6.

The sample holds one count of this clone. The CDR3 loop reads CASSSTGGDQPQHF. In DNA, the CDR3 is TGTGCCAGCAGCTCGACAGGGGGAGATCAGCCCCAGCATTTT. The chain employs TRBV7-6 and TRBJ1-5, with 9 bases that match TRBD1. V trimming: 4 bases; J trimming: 5 bases; junction bases outside the gene matches: 3. CDR3 length equals 14 residues. Germline loops: CDR1 SGHVS, CDR2 FNYEAQ.

This rearrangement joins TRBV29-1 to TRBJ2-1; 9 nucleotides agree with TRBD1. The CDR3 consists of 18 residues. The germline V gene encodes CDR1 SQVTM and CDR2 ANQGSEA. After removal of 3 bases from V and 8 bases from J, the junction contained 20 bases not matched to a gene. CDR3 loop: CSVDDMPRPQGAGDEQFF. CDR3 nucleotides: TGCAGCGTTGATGATATGCCGAGGCCACAGGGGGCGGGCGATGAGCAGTTCTTC.

The chain joins TRBV6-1 to TRBJ1-2; D possibly corresponds to TRBD1 (6 bases). The CDR3 has 12 residues. Germline V gene lookup returns CDR1 MNHNS and CDR2 SASEGT. V was trimmed by 3 bases and J by 8 bases, leaving 10 bases between them. The CDR3 sequence is CASSDRGKGYTF. DNA of the CDR3: TGTGCCAGCAGTGACAGGGGAAAGGGCTACACCTTC.

This clone was picked up one time. This chain joins TRBV10-3 and TRBJ2-1; TRBD1 agrees at 12 bases. The CDR3 spans 15 residues. The V segment lost 5 bases and the J segment 11 bases; nucleotides outside the gene matches: 10. Germline V gene lookup returns CDR1 ENHRY and CDR2 SYGVKD. The CDR3 DNA sequence: TGTGCCATCAGTCCTGGGGGACAGGGGGCAGTTCAGCAGTTCTTC. Its protein is CAISPGGQGAVQQFF.

The chain uses TRBV5-5 and TRBJ1-1, with D possibly TRBD1 on 5 matching bases. Looked up from germline, CDR1 is SGHKS and CDR2 is YYEKEE (reference sequence). Trimming took 1 base from V and 4 from J, leaving 14 bases between them. The CDR3 length is 15 residues. CDR3 bases: TGTGCCAGCAGCTTGCGGGGGGACGTAGGCACTGAAGCTTTCTTT. Protein product: CASSLRGDVGTEAFF.

This clone has a single count. The chain is built from TRBV9 and TRBJ2-1; possible D gene TRBD2, 5 bases. Per germline, CDR1 SGDLS and CDR2 YYNGEE. CDR3 length equals 14 residues. V was trimmed by 0 bases and J by 2 bases, leaving 6 bases between them. This CDR3 reads CASSVDGAYNEQFF. In DNA, the CDR3 is TGTGCCAGCAGCGTAGACGGGGCCTACAATGAGCAGTTCTTC.

This clone has only one observation. The V gene is TRBV11-2, the J gene TRBJ2-3; 11 bases line up with TRBD2. With V trimmed by 5 bases and J by 0 bases, 4 bases remained unmatched. CDR1 SGHAT and CDR2 FQNNGV come from the germline V gene. This CDR3 is 16 amino acids long. The CDR3 DNA reads as TGTGCCAGCAGCCCGGGACTAGCGGATAGCACAGATACGCAGTATTTT. As protein: CASSPGLADSTDTQYF.

This chain connects TRBV9 to TRBJ1-1, with D possibly matching TRBD1 (5 bases). This CDR3 is 14 amino acids long. The V and J ends lost 2 bases and 6 bases respectively, with 14 bases between them. CDR1 is SGDLS, CDR2 YYNGEE, per germline. The CDR3 nucleotides read TGTGCCAGCAGCGTGAGTCAGGGTGGTCCTGAAGCTTTCTTT. Amino acid sequence: CASSVSQGGPEAFF.

This clone came up once. The rearrangement links TRBV5-4 to TRBJ2-1; D is possibly TRBD1 (7 bases). The CDR3 loop spans 15 amino acids. The germline V gene has CDR1 SGHNT and CDR2 YYREEE (reference sequence). Trimming stripped 4 bases from V and 7 bases from J, with 18 bases between. CDR3 in amino acids: CASSPRDRPGNEQFF. CDR3 DNA: TGTGCCAGCAGCCCGCGGGACAGACCTGGGAATGAGCAGTTCTTC.

The sample holds a few counts of this clone. The CDR3 sequence: CASTLDRASPLHF. As DNA, the CDR3 is TGTGCCAGCACCTTGGACAGGGCTTCACCCCTCCACTTT. J is TRBJ1-6 and V is TRBV2; 8 nucleotides align to TRBD1. J was trimmed by 9 bases and V by 7 bases; bases with no gene match: 5. This CDR3 region has 13 residues. Germline lookup yields CDR1 SNHLY and CDR2 FYNNEI.

The chain joins TRBV6-6 to TRBJ1-2; 11 nucleotides agree with TRBD1. There are 16 residues in the CDR3. Germline V CDR1 and CDR2: MNHNY, SVGAGI (reference sequence). Losses at the gene ends were 5 bases for V and 6 bases for J; bases not matched to a gene: 11. Written as DNA, the CDR3 is TGTGCCAGCAGTGTCCTCGGACAGGGGGCTGCGGATGGCTACACCTTC. It is translated as CASSVLGQGAADGYTF.